The T cell receptor beta chain described here comes from a study of pediatric ulcerative colitis. Study results and caveats: Ulcerative colitis patients shared more blood-rectal clones than controls. Blood samples from a couple of patients yielded substantially fewer templates and were excluded from blood-rectal overlap analysis. Repertoires came from total lymphocyte DNA, not specific subsets.

On this clone: Its antigen remains unidentified.

The rectum was sampled with one to two pinch biopsies at colonoscopy. Samples were sequenced at Survey level, maximum 500,000 reads. This table comes from immunoSEQ multiplex PCR, and its TCRdb copy is limited to in-frame clones, with some not included. The sample holds more than 35,000 clones, 73% seen once. The length of the CDR3 is 14 residues. The J segment lost 6 bases and the V segment lost 5 bases, leaving 3 bases of the junction unmatched. Germline V gives CDR1 SGHAT, CDR2 FQNNGV. This chain links TRBV11-2 with TRBJ2-2; 10 nucleotides match TRBD1. Sequences were obtained from gut tissue. The receptor's source is a boy between 10 and 17 years old with moderate ulcerative colitis. CDR3 DNA: TGTGCCAGCAGCAGACAGGGGGCTGCCGGGGAGCTGTTTTTT. The encoded protein is CASSRQGAAGELFF.